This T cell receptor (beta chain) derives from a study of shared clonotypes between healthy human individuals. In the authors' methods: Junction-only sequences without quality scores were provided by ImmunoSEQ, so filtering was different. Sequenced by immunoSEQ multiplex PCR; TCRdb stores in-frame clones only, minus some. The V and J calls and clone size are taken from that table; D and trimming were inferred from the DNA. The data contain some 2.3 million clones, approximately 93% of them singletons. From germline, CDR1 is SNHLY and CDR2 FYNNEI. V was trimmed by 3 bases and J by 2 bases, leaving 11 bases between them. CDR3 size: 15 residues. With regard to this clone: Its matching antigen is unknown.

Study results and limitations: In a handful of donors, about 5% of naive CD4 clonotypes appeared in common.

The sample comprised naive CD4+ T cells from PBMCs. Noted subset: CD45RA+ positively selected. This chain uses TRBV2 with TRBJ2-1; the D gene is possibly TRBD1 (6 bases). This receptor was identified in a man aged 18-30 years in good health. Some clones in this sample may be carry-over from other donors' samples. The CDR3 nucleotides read TGTGCCAGCAGTGATCGGTCAGGGGCCTACAATGAGCAGTTCTTC. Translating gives CASSDRSGAYNEQFF.